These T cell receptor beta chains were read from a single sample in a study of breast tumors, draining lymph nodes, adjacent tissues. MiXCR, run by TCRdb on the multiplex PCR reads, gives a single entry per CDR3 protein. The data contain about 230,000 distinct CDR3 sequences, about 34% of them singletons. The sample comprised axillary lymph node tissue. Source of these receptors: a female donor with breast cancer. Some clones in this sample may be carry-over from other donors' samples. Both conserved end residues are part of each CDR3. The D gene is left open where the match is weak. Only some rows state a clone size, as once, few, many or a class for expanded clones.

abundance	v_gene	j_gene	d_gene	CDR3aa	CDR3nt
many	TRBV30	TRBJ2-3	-	CAWTWTGDTQYF	TGTGCCTGGACCTGGACCGGGGATACGCAGTATTTT
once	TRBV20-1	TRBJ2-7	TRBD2	CSVSGGRTYEQYF	TGCAGTGTGTCTGGCGGGAGGACCTACGAGCAGTACTTC
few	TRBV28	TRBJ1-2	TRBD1	CASRFRDRAKDGYTF	TGTGCCAGCAGATTCCGGGACAGGGCTAAGGATGGCTACACCTTC
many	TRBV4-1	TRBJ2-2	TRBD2	CASSQRTSGRGTGELFF	TGCGCCAGCAGCCAACGGACTAGCGGGAGAGGCACCGGGGAGCTGTTTTTT
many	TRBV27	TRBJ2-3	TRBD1	CASSLGQGATDTQYF	TGTGCCAGCAGTTTAGGACAGGGCGCCACAGATACGCAGTATTTT
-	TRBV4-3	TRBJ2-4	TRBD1	CASSQDWGQRNIQYF	TGCGCCAGCAGCCAAGATTGGGGACAGCGCAACATTCAGTACTTC
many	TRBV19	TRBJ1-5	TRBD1	CASSARTGAHQPQHF	TGTGCCAGTAGTGCCCGGACAGGGGCCCATCAGCCCCAGCATTTT
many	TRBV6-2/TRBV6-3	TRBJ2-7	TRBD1	CASGTGGPYEQYF	TGTGCCAGCGGGACAGGGGGTCCCTACGAGCAGTACTTC
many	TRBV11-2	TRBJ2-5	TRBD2	CASRGGYQETQYF	TGTGCCAGCAGGGGGGGGTACCAAGAGACCCAGTACTTC
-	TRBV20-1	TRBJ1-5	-	CSARPFGASKETQHF	TGCAGTGCTAGACCCTTTGGGGCTAGCAAAGAGACCCAGCATTTT
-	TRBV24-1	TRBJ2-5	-	CALASGRILETQYF	TGTGCCTTGGCTAGTGGGAGAATTTTGGAGACCCAGTACTTC
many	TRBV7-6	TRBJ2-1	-	CASSLQSYNEQFF	TGTGCCAGCAGCCTACAAAGTTACAATGAGCAGTTCTTC
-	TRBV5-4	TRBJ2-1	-	CASSVRGALSSYNEQFF	TGTGCCAGCAGCGTTCGGGGGGCTTTGAGCTCCTACAATGAGCAGTTCTTC
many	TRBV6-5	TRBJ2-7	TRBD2	CASSRSGTSGDQYF	TGTGCCAGCAGTCGCTCCGGGACTAGCGGAGATCAGTACTTC
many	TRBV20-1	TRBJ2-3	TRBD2	CRTTPGLAGGPADTQYF	TGCAGAACCACCCCGGGACTAGCGGGAGGGCCGGCAGATACGCAGTATTTT
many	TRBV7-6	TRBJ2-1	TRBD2	CASSLDLAETSGQFF	TGTGCCAGCAGCTTAGACTTAGCCGAGACTAGCGGGCAGTTCTTC
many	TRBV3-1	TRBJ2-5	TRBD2	CASSQRAGGLQETQYF	TGTGCCAGCAGCCAAAGAGCGGGAGGCTTACAAGAGACCCAGTACTTC
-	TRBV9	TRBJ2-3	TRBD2	CASSVGSGGFTDTQYF	TGTGCCAGCAGCGTAGGGAGCGGGGGGTTCACAGATACGCAGTATTTT
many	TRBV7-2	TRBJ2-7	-	CASSRFSGSSYEQYF	TGTGCCAGCAGCCGCTTCAGCGGTAGCTCCTACGAGCAGTACTTC
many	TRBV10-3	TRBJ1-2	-	CAISETGGRGYGYTF	TGTGCCATCAGTGAGACCGGAGGGAGAGGCTATGGCTACACCTTC
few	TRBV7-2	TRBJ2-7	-	CASSYSQGYEQYF	TGTGCCAGCAGCTATTCACAGGGCTACGAGCAGTACTTC
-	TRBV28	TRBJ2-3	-	CASSFRRSTDTQYF	TGTGCCAGCAGTTTTAGAAGGAGCACAGATACGCAGTATTTT
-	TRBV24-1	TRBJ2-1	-	CAISVVSNEQFF	TGTGCCATCAGTGTGGTTAGCAATGAGCAGTTCTTC
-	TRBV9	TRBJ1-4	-	CASSGRGSGNEKLFF	TGTGCCAGCAGCGGTAGAGGGTCTGGCAATGAAAAACTGTTTTTT
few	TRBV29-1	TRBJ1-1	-	CSAVTGGTEAFF	TGCAGCGCCGTCACGGGAGGCACTGAAGCTTTCTTT
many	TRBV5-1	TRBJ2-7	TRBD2	CASSVSSGRTTYEQYF	TGCGCCAGCAGCGTTTCTAGCGGGAGGACTACCTACGAGCAGTACTTC
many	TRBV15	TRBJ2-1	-	CATSYKGDEQFF	TGTGCCACCAGCTATAAGGGTGATGAGCAGTTCTTC
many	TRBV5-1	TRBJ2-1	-	CASSSQRQGGGEQFF	TGCGCCAGCAGCTCACAGCGCCAGGGAGGGGGTGAGCAGTTCTTC
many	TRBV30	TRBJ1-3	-	CAWTPGQPGNTIYF	TGTGCCTGGACTCCCGGGCAGCCCGGAAACACCATATATTTT
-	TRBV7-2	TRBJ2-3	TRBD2	CASSLWGGVTDTQYF	TGTGCCAGCAGCTTATGGGGGGGAGTGACGGATACGCAGTATTTT
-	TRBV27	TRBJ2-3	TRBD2	CASSLATSGRGHTQYF	TGTGCCAGCAGTTTAGCGACTAGCGGTCGCGGCCATACGCAGTATTTT
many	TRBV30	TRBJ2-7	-	CAWSVRGQVSYEQYF	TGTGCCTGGAGTGTTAGAGGGCAGGTCTCCTACGAGCAGTACTTC
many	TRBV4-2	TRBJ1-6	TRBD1	CASSQQPTGGARSPLHF	TGTGCCAGCAGCCAACAGCCCACAGGGGGCGCGCGGTCACCCCTCCACTTT
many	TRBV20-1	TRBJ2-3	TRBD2	CSVRVAGAPSVQYF	TGCAGTGTCAGGGTAGCGGGAGCACCCAGTGTGCAGTATTTT
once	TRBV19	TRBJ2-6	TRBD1	CASSISSRGLSGANVLTF	TGTGCCAGTAGTATATCCTCCAGGGGGCTGTCTGGGGCCAACGTCCTGACTTTC
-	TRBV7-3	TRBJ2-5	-	CASSYNLGNTIYFGEGDFQETQYF	-
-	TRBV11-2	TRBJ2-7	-	CASSSTALSSEQYF	TGTGCCAGCAGCTCCACGGCGCTCTCCTCCGAGCAGTACTTC
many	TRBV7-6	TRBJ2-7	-	CASSLGEWARSHEQYF	TGTGCCAGCAGCTTAGGTGAATGGGCCCGGTCCCACGAGCAGTACTTC
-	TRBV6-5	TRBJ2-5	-	CASSHGGSPYQETQYF	TGTGCCAGCAGTCACGGGGGTTCCCCGTACCAAGAGACCCAGTACTTC
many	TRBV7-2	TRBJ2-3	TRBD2	CATVRGGRLTDTQYF	TGTGCCACCGTGAGGGGCGGGAGACTCACAGATACGCAGTATTTT
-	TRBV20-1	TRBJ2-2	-	CSAKGELFF	TGCAGTGCTAAAGGGGAGCTGTTTTTT
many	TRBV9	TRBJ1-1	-	CASSAQGGSTEAFF	TGTGCCAGCAGCGCGCAGGGTGGGAGCACTGAAGCTTTCTTT
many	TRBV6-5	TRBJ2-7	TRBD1	CASSRTGDEQYF	TGTGCCAGCAGCCGGACAGGGGACGAGCAGTACTTC
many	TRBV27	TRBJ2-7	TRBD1	CASSPDRVRREQYF	TGTGCCAGCAGCCCGGACAGGGTACGTCGGGAGCAGTACTTC
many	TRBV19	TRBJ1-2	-	CASSIVGHGHGYTF	TGTGCCAGTAGTATAGTTGGACACGGCCATGGCTACACCTTC
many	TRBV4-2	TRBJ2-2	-	CASSQEDRDTGELFF	TGTGCCAGCAGCCAAGAAGATAGAGACACCGGGGAGCTGTTTTTT
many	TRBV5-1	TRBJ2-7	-	CASSLGARGFYEQYF	TGCGCCAGCAGCTTGGGAGCGCGGGGCTTTTACGAGCAGTACTTC
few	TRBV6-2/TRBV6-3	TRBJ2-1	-	CASSPWAPPEYNEQFF	TGTGCCAGCAGTCCGTGGGCACCTCCGGAGTACAATGAGCAGTTCTTC
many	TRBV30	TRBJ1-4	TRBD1	CAWSTGQGTEKLFF	TGTGCCTGGAGTACAGGACAGGGAACTGAAAAACTGTTTTTT
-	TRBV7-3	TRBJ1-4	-	CASTTAAYISASQEGFATNEKLFF	-
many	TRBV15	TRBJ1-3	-	CATSGPPGTGNTIYF	TGTGCCACCAGCGGACCCCCGGGAACTGGAAACACCATATATTTT
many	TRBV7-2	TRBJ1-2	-	CASSLQGGNYGYTF	TGTGCCAGCAGTCTACAGGGAGGGAACTATGGCTACACCTTC
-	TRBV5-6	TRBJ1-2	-	CASSHVRAYGYTF	TGTGCCAGCAGCCACGTTAGGGCCTATGGCTACACCTTC
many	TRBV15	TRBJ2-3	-	CATSREAPGGTDTQYF	TGTGCCACCAGCAGAGAGGCGCCGGGAGGCACAGATACGCAGTATTTT
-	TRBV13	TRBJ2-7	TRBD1	CASSSGTGSYEQYF	TGTGCCAGCAGTTCCGGGACAGGTAGCTACGAGCAGTACTTC
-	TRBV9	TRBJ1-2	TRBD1	CASSVGGTGGVYGYTF	TGTGCCAGCAGCGTAGGGGGGACAGGGGGCGTATATGGCTACACCTTC
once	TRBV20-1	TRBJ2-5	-	CSVGRIQETQYF	TGCAGTGTAGGGCGCATACAAGAGACCCAGTACTTC